Listed here is a single T cell receptor (beta chain). This specimen comes from a study of cytomegalovirus exposure and HLA in healthy donors. With 60 Vbeta and 13 Jbeta primers, the PCR was carried out. TCRdb keeps only in-frame clones here, not all; method: immunoSEQ multiplex PCR. The sample records 70,000 to 100,000 clones, approximately 80% being singletons. The CDR3 has 16 amino acids. The ends were cut back, 0 bases at V and 6 bases at J, with 19 bases in the middle. Germline CDR1 and CDR2: SGHRS and YFSETQ. The sequenced sample was PBMCs. The genes are TRBV5-1 and TRBJ2-7, with D maybe TRBD1 (6 bases). This clonotype originated in a man aged 18 to 29 in good health and CMV-seronegative. The CDR3 region is CASSLAYDRMPGEQYF. CDR3 nucleotide sequence: TGCGCCAGCAGCTTGGCCTATGACAGGATGCCGGGCGAGCAGTACTTC.